One sample yielded the 30 T cell receptor beta chains listed below, sequenced in a study of T-cell reconstitution after alpha-beta-depleted transplantation in children (TCRdb year 2016). Library preparation employed PCR. Reads for this sample came from an Illumina HiSeq 2500. To normalize quantification of the TCRbeta repertoire, the TCR libraries were built with molecular barcoding that relied on unique molecular identifiers. The raw public reads went through TCRdb reprocessing: fastp at Q25, MiXCR clone calling, in-frame beta chains kept. A single entry per CDR3 protein holds the most common genes and DNA from its merged rows. The sample records a few hundred thousand distinct CDR3 sequences, 9.7% of which are singletons. The top ten hold less than 6% of the sample. The sample here was PBMCs from the stem cell graft donor, taken from the stem cell graft. The receptors were sampled from a human donor who donated a stem cell graft to a child with SCID.

With respect to this clonotype: An end of the junction differs from the germline gene, which may be a read error. This chain connects TRBV12-3 or TRBV12-4 to TRBJ2-1; TRBD2 matches 13 bases. The CDR3 loop spans 18 amino acids. The CDR3 spells CTSSAGTSGALHLNEQFF. CDR3 DNA sequence: TGTACCAGCAGTGCCGGGACTAGCGGGGCCCTTCACCTTAATGAGCAGTTCTTC.

This clonotype came up many times. This chain uses TRBV5-1 with TRBJ1-6; TRBD1 aligns across 12 bases. With 5 bases clipped from V and 9 bases from J, the junction kept 6 bases outside the gene matches. The germline V gene has CDR1 SGHRS and CDR2 YFSETQ. This CDR3 is built from 15 residues. DNA of the CDR3: TGCGCCAGCAGATCAGGGACAGGGGGCACTTCACCCCTCCACTTT. It encodes CASRSGTGGTSPLHF.

This clonotype was observed many times. This chain uses TRBV28 with TRBJ1-5; TRBD1 agrees at 9 bases. The length of the CDR3 is 16 residues. Germline loops: CDR1 MDHEN, CDR2 SYDVKM. Trimming removed 6 bases from V and 6 bases from J; junction bases left unmatched: 12. In DNA, the CDR3 is TGTGCCAGCAGCCCCCCGGGACAGGGTTTTAGTCAGCCCCAGCATTTT. Its protein product is CASSPPGQGFSQPQHF. Together with reference TRBV28 and TRBJ1-5, the CDR3 gives the full variable domain: DVKVTQSSRYLVKRTGEKVFLECVQDMDHENMFWYRQDPGLGLRLIYFSYDVKMKEKGDIPEGYSVSREKKERFSLILESASTNQTSMYLCASSPPGQGFSQPQHFGDGTRLSIL.

This clonotype has ten or more counts. The chain employs TRBV5-1 and TRBJ1-6; 9 bases map to TRBD1. The CDR3 contains 15 residues. V dropped 5 bases and J dropped 9; count of bases not matched to a gene: 9. Germline-derived CDR1 and CDR2 are SGHRS and YFSETQ. The chain's CDR3 is CASRQTTGGISPLHF. In nucleotides, the CDR3 is TGCGCCAGCAGACAGACGACAGGGGGTATTTCACCCCTCCACTTT.

There are many counts of this clonotype. The chain is built from TRBV4-1 and TRBJ2-7, with D possibly TRBD1 on 5 matching bases. V lost 0 bases and J lost 5, with 23 bases in between. The CDR3 is made up of 18 amino acids. Germline V CDR1 and CDR2: MGHRA, YSYEKL. The CDR3 DNA is TGCGCCAGCAGCCAAGATATGGTGGTAAGGCCCGAAGGGGACGAGCAGTACTTC. The encoded protein is CASSQDMVVRPEGDEQYF.

This clonotype was picked up many times. The V and J genes are TRBV5-1 and TRBJ2-1; D unclear. Germline V gene data show CDR1 as SGHRS and CDR2 as YFSETQ. This CDR3 contains 15 residues. Trimming pared 2 bases from V and 0 bases from J, leaving 9 bases between. CDR3 coding DNA: TGCGCCAGCAGCTTATCGCAAGTCTCCTACAATGAGCAGTTCTTC. Protein sequence: CASSLSQVSYNEQFF. The full variable domain, rest sourced from reference TRBV5-1 and TRBJ2-1, is KAGVTQTPRYLIKTRGQQVTLSCSPISGHRSVSWYQQTPGQGLQFLFEYFSETQRNKGNFPGRFSGRQFSNSRSEMNVSTLELGDSALYLCASSLSQVSYNEQFFGPGTRLTVL.

This clonotype showed up many times. V and J are TRBV7-3 and TRBJ1-1; no clear D gene. Trimming cost V 0 bases and J 2 bases, with 10 bases left between them. Germline V gene lookup returns CDR1 SGHTA and CDR2 FQGTGA. The CDR3 is made up of 15 amino acids. The CDR3 loop is CASSLTANPNTEAFF. As DNA, the CDR3 is TGTGCCAGCAGCTTAACCGCTAACCCTAACACTGAAGCTTTCTTT. The full variable domain, completed using reference TRBV7-3 and TRBJ1-1, is GAGVSQTPSNKVTEKGKYVELRCDPISGHTALYWYRQSLGQGPEFLIYFQGTGAADDSGLPNDRFFAVRPEGSVSTLKIQRTERGDSAVYLCASSLTANPNTEAFFGQGTRLTVV.

This clonotype was counted many times. V usage is TRBV5-1 and J usage is TRBJ2-5; D uncertain. With 2 bases removed from V and 4 bases from J, the gap between germline ends came to 3 bases. CDR3 length: 11 residues. Germline V gives CDR1 SGHRS, CDR2 YFSETQ. In DNA form, the CDR3 reads TGCGCCAGCAGCTTCACAGAGACCCAGTACTTC. Translating it yields CASSFTETQYF.

The table lists this clonotype with many counts. V usage is TRBV20-1 and J usage is TRBJ1-1; TRBD1 matches 8 bases. The length of the CDR3 is 13 residues. Germline-derived CDR1 and CDR2 are DFQATT and SNEGSKA (reference sequence). Unmatched junction bases numbered 1, after V lost 4 bases and J lost 0 bases. CDR3 nucleotide sequence: TGCAGTGCTACAGGGGGCATGAACACTGAAGCTTTCTTT. Translating it yields CSATGGMNTEAFF.

This clonotype was seen many times. The CDR3 protein is CSADRGLGTEAFF. The CDR3 DNA follows: TGCAGCGCCGACAGGGGGCTAGGAACTGAAGCTTTCTTT. V and J are TRBV29-1 and TRBJ1-1, with 10 bases that match TRBD1. Germline CDR1 SQVTM, CDR2 ANQGSEA. This CDR3 is 13 amino acids long. The V segment lost 7 bases and the J segment 5 bases; nucleotides outside the gene matches: 7. The whole variable domain, remainder taken from reference TRBV29-1 and TRBJ1-1, is SAVISQKPSRDICQRGTSLTIQCQVDSQVTMMFWYRQQPGQSLTLIATANQGSEATYESGFVIDKFPISRPNLTFSTLTVSNMSPEDSSIYLCSADRGLGTEAFFGQGTRLTVV.

This clonotype was seen many times. J is TRBJ2-3 and V is TRBV20-1; 9 nucleotides align to TRBD2. V lost 4 bases to trimming and J lost 3 bases; unmatched junction nucleotides: 17. The V gene's germline CDR1 is DFQATT and CDR2 SNEGSKA (reference sequence). The CDR3 length is 18 residues. The CDR3 DNA reads TGCAGTGCTAAACCGCTCCAGGCGCTAGCGGGGTTAACAGATACGCAGTATTTT. Protein: CSAKPLQALAGLTDTQYF.

This clonotype was detected many times. The rearrangement links TRBV7-2 to TRBJ2-3; the D gene could be TRBD1 or TRBD2 (5 bases each). This CDR3 is 15 amino acids long. V lost 0 bases, J lost 5 bases, and 12 bases lay in between. The germline V gene encodes CDR1 SGHTA and CDR2 FQGNSA. CDR3 in DNA: TGTGCCAGCAGCTTAGCGATAGGGACGCAAGATACGCAGTATTTT. As protein: CASSLAIGTQDTQYF.

This clonotype was observed many times. V gene TRBV7-2 combines with J gene TRBJ1-2; D is undetermined. The length of the CDR3 is 14 residues. With 2 bases removed from V and 3 bases from J, the gap between germline ends came to 10 bases. CDR1 and CDR2 from the germline V gene are SGHTA and FQGNSA. This chain's CDR3 is CASSLRAEDYGYTF. Here the CDR3 DNA reads TGTGCCAGCAGCTTAAGGGCAGAGGACTATGGCTACACCTTC.

This clonotype occurred many times. This chain joins TRBV5-1 and TRBJ1-6; 7 bases are a match to TRBD1. The trim removed 3 bases at V and 4 bases at J, leaving 7 bases unmatched. Germline CDR1 and CDR2: SGHRS and YFSETQ. This CDR3 is 16 amino acids long. The CDR3 spells CASSWGDSQYNSPLHF. Written as DNA, the CDR3 is TGCGCCAGCAGCTGGGGGGACAGTCAATATAATTCACCCCTCCACTTT. Complete variable domain (other parts from reference TRBV5-1 and TRBJ1-6): KAGVTQTPRYLIKTRGQQVTLSCSPISGHRSVSWYQQTPGQGLQFLFEYFSETQRNKGNFPGRFSGRQFSNSRSEMNVSTLELGDSALYLCASSWGDSQYNSPLHFGNGTRLTVT.

In this sample, this clonotype turned up many times. The V call is TRBV27, the J call TRBJ2-7, with D maybe TRBD2 (5 bases). This CDR3 spans 13 amino acids. The ends were cut back, 4 bases at V and 0 bases at J, with 7 bases in the middle. The germline CDR1 and CDR2 sequences are MNHEY and SMNVEV (reference sequence). CDR3 loop: CASSYGVSYEQYF. DNA for the CDR3: TGTGCCAGCAGTTACGGGGTCTCCTACGAGCAGTACTTC.

This clonotype has at least ten counts. The genes are TRBV12-3 or TRBV12-4 and TRBJ1-5; D remains unclear. Between the trimmed V and J ends, which lost 6 bases and 5 bases, there was a span of 5 bases. CDR3 length: 11 residues. DNA for the CDR3: TGTGCCAGCAGCATAGATCAGCCCCAGCATTTT. It codes for CASSIDQPQHF.

In its sample, this clonotype was seen many times. The chain employs TRBV25-1 and TRBJ1-1; maybe TRBD1 (5 bases). CDR1 MGHDK and CDR2 SYGVNS come from the germline V gene. V shed 7 bases and J shed 1 base, with 16 bases lying between them. The CDR3 covers 15 residues. DNA for the CDR3: TGTGCCAGCACCGAGATAGGTCAGGGGAACACTGAAGCTTTCTTT. It is translated as CASTEIGQGNTEAFF. The complete variable domain, with remaining parts taken from reference TRBV25-1 and TRBJ1-1, reads EADIYQTPRYLVIGTGKKITLECSQTMGHDKMYWYQQDPGMELHLIHYSYGVNSTEKGDLSSESTVSRIRTEHFPLTLESARPSHTSQYLCASTEIGQGNTEAFFGQGTRLTVV.

This clonotype was seen ten or more times. The chain recombines TRBV5-1 with TRBJ2-7, with 9 nucleotides matching TRBD1. The CDR3 consists of 14 residues. Germline V gene data show CDR1 as SGHRS and CDR2 as YFSETQ. J was trimmed by 1 base and V by 4 bases; bases with no gene match: 3. The CDR3 loop reads CASSRDRESYEQYF. The CDR3 coding sequence is TGCGCCAGCAGCCGGGACAGGGAGTCCTACGAGCAGTACTTC.

Many counts were recorded for this clonotype. The V call is TRBV11-1, the J call TRBJ2-5; D call uncertain. V was cut by 2 bases and J by 1 base, with 11 bases left in between. CDR3 length: 15 residues. Germline V gene lookup returns CDR1 SGHAT and CDR2 FQDESV (reference sequence). The CDR3 protein is CASSLTAPPQETQYF. The CDR3 DNA follows: TGTGCCAGCAGCTTAACGGCCCCACCCCAAGAGACCCAGTACTTC.

In its sample, this clonotype was seen many times. V is TRBV4-3 and J is TRBJ2-2, with 9 bases fitting TRBD1. J lost 1 base, V lost 0 bases, and 9 bases had no gene match. Germline CDR1 and CDR2: LGHNA and YSLEER. The CDR3 totals 19 residues. The CDR3 nucleotides read TGCGCCAGCAGCCAAGAGTCAACCGGGACAGGGCTGAACACCGGGGAGCTGTTTTTT. Translated: CASSQESTGTGLNTGELFF.

This clonotype was observed at least ten times. The V gene is TRBV6-5, the J gene TRBJ1-2; D ambiguous. This CDR3 contains 15 residues. Germline values: CDR1 MNHEY, CDR2 SVGAGI. V lost 0 bases and J 8 bases, leaving 16 bases between the germline ends. CDR3 sequence reads: CASSYSRPGYGGYTF. CDR3 sequence (DNA): TGTGCCAGCAGTTACTCTCGGCCGGGATACGGAGGCTACACCTTC.

Note on this clonotype: The germline gene is not matched at one end of the junction; a read error may be the cause. The rearrangement joins TRBV4-2 to TRBJ1-2; D gene uncertain. Germline V gene lookup returns CDR1 LGHNA and CDR2 YNFKEQ. This CDR3 is 13 amino acids long. The DNA of the CDR3 is TGTGCCATCAGCGCCGGACCGGACTATGGCTACACCTTC. Translation gives CAISAGPDYGYTF.

The chain has TRBV9 and TRBJ2-2, with TRBD2 identical over 10 bases. After removal of 3 bases from V and 4 bases from J, the junction contained 3 bases not matched to a gene. The CDR3 sequence is 15 residues long. From germline, CDR1 is SGDLS and CDR2 YYNGEE. CDR3: CASSAWTSGTGELFF. In DNA form, the CDR3 reads TGTGCCAGCAGCGCCTGGACTAGCGGCACCGGGGAGCTGTTTTTT. Full variable domain (missing parts from reference TRBV9 and TRBJ2-2): DSGVTQTPKHLITATGQRVTLRCSPRSGDLSVYWYQQSLDQGLQFLIQYYNGEERAKGNILERFSAQQFPDLHSELNLSSLELGDSALYFCASSAWTSGTGELFFGEGSRLTVL.

Many counts were recorded for this clonotype. The chain employs TRBV5-1 and TRBJ2-7; D is ambiguous. Trimming removed 0 bases from V and 0 bases from J, with 13 bases in between. The CDR3 has 16 amino acids. The V gene's germline CDR1 is SGHRS and CDR2 YFSETQ. The CDR3, as DNA: TGCGCCAGCAGCTTGGTGGCCGGCGCGAGCTCCTACGAGCAGTACTTC. Amino acid sequence: CASSLVAGASSYEQYF. The entire variable domain, with the rest obtained from reference TRBV5-1 and TRBJ2-7, is as follows: KAGVTQTPRYLIKTRGQQVTLSCSPISGHRSVSWYQQTPGQGLQFLFEYFSETQRNKGNFPGRFSGRQFSNSRSEMNVSTLELGDSALYLCASSLVAGASSYEQYFGPGTRLTVT.

This clonotype showed up many times. CDR3 sequence reads: CASSSPSGGYNEQFF. The CDR3 nucleotides are TGTGCCAGCAGTTCCCCTAGCGGGGGATACAATGAGCAGTTCTTC. The chain has TRBV12-3 or TRBV12-4 and TRBJ2-1, with 10 bases lining up with TRBD2. V lost 4 bases, J lost 4 bases, and 4 bases stayed unmatched. This CDR3 is 15 amino acids long.

The chain is built from TRBV3-1 and TRBJ1-2; D is undetermined. From germline, CDR1 is LGHDT and CDR2 YNNKEL (reference sequence). The CDR3 has 13 residues. Trimming took off 0 bases at V and 4 bases at J, with 6 bases between the two ends. CDR3: CASSQEGSYGYTF. DNA of the CDR3: TGTGCCAGCAGCCAAGAGGGCAGCTATGGCTACACCTTC.

Ten or more counts support this clonotype. The chain carries TRBV5-1 and TRBJ2-5; D unresolved. The CDR3 spans 14 residues. Germline CDR1 is SGHRS and CDR2 is YFSETQ. V was pared by 4 bases and J by 1 base, with 11 bases between. CDR3 amino acids: CASSVTAPQETQYF. The CDR3 coding sequence is TGCGCCAGCAGCGTCACAGCGCCCCAAGAGACCCAGTACTTC.

This clonotype was detected ten times or more. The V and J genes are TRBV5-1 and TRBJ2-7; 11 nucleotides align to TRBD1. This CDR3 spans 14 amino acids. The germline V gene encodes CDR1 SGHRS and CDR2 YFSETQ. Losses at the gene ends were 4 bases for V and 3 bases for J; bases not matched to a gene: 3. The CDR3 DNA reads as TGCGCCAGCAGCCCGGGACAGGGGGGCTACGAGCAGTACTTC. Its protein is CASSPGQGGYEQYF.

As regards this clonotype: Relative to the germline gene, one junction end is altered; a read error may explain this. The V gene is TRBV10-3, the J gene TRBJ2-1; tentative D call: TRBD1 (6 bases). CDR3 length: 16 residues. Germline V gene data show CDR1 as ENHRY and CDR2 as SYGVKD. The CDR3 DNA reads TGTACCATCAGTGACCCCCAGGGGACACTATACAATGAGCAGTTCTTC. Its protein product is CTISDPQGTLYNEQFF.

As regards this clonotype: An end of the junction differs from the germline gene, which may be a read error. The rearrangement joins TRBV7-3 to TRBJ2-3; 9 bases are shared with TRBD2. CDR1 and CDR2 from the germline V gene are SGHTA and FQGTGA. CDR3 length: 18 residues. CDR3 sequence: CTSSLMGRRGGHTDTQYF. The CDR3 bases are TGTACCAGCAGCTTAATGGGGCGGCGGGGGGGTCACACAGATACGCAGTATTTT. The entire variable domain, with the rest obtained from reference TRBV7-3 and TRBJ2-3, is as follows: GAGVSQTPSNKVTEKGKYVELRCDPISGHTALYWYRQSLGQGPEFLIYFQGTGAADDSGLPNDRFFAVRPEGSVSTLKIQRTERGDSAVYLCTSSLMGRRGGHTDTQYFGPGTRLTVL.